Below, 21 T cell receptor beta chains from the same sample are listed, as sequenced in a study of T cell repertoires in cytomegalovirus infection. Via MiXCR, TCRdb re-called the reads, giving one row per CDR3 protein. Among under 350,000 distinct CDR3 sequences listed, 22% were seen once. No antigen is known for these receptors. The specimen comprised cultured PBMCs, sampled from culture after CMV antigen stimulation. These receptors were obtained from a human donor in good health (CMV status not recorded). Some clones in this sample may be carry-over from other donors' samples.

The chain combines TRBV4-1 with TRBJ2-1, with TRBD1 matching 7 bases. Germline assignment: CDR1 MGHRA and CDR2 YSYEKL. J gave up 8 bases and V 3 bases, and 4 bases lay outside the gene matches. CDR3 length: 13 amino acids. CDR3 sequence (DNA): TGCGCCAGCAGCCAGGACAGGTTTCATGAGCAGTTCTTC. Translating it yields CASSQDRFHEQFF.

This clonotype has at least ten counts. CDR3 loop: CASSSKGGRLIPGNTIYF. CDR3 DNA sequence: TGTGCCAGCAGCTCTAAGGGGGGTCGACTTATACCTGGAAACACCATATATTTT. J is TRBJ1-3 and V is TRBV7-6; D is perhaps TRBD1 (6 bases). The CDR3 is 18 residues long. CDR1 and CDR2 (germline): SGHVS, FNYEAQ. Trimming left V 4 bases short and J 2 bases short, with 21 bases between.

On this clonotype itself: Since a much larger clone is just one base distant, this may be a read error. The gene calls are TRBV12-3 or TRBV12-4 and TRBJ2-5; 9 bases are a match to TRBD2. J was trimmed by 3 bases and V by 8 bases; bases with no gene match: 4. The CDR3 extends over 13 amino acids. For the CDR3, the DNA is TGTGCCAGCGGCTTAGCGGGAGAAGAGACCCAGTACTTC. It encodes CASGLAGEETQYF.

A word on this clonotype: A much bigger clone sits one base away, suggesting this may be a read error. J is TRBJ2-5 and V is TRBV20-1; TRBD1 agrees at 8 bases. This CDR3 is 14 amino acids long. Germline V gene data show CDR1 as DFQATT and CDR2 as SNEGSKA (reference sequence). The junction had 5 bases not matched to a gene; V was cut back by 5 bases and J by 0 bases. The CDR3 here is CSAHRTGNQETQYF. The CDR3 nucleotides are TGCAGTGCTCACCGGACAGGGAACCAAGAGACCCAGTACTTC.

In this sample, this clonotype turned up many times. The V gene is TRBV29-1, the J gene TRBJ2-1; D uncertain. This CDR3 contains 17 residues. The germline V and J ends were trimmed by 3 bases and 11 bases, with 29 bases remaining between them. From germline, CDR1 is SQVTM and CDR2 ANQGSEA. The CDR3 spells CSVEAFQALRAPGKQFF. In nucleotides, the CDR3 is TGCAGCGTTGAGGCATTCCAGGCGCTCCGGGCCCCTGGGAAGCAGTTCTTC.

Many counts were recorded for this clonotype. This chain connects TRBV7-2 to TRBJ2-2; 8 nucleotides line up with TRBD2. Losses at the gene ends were 5 bases for V and 5 bases for J; bases not matched to a gene: 10. Germline loops: CDR1 SGHTA, CDR2 FQGNSA. The CDR3 loop spans 16 amino acids. CDR3 DNA: TGTGCCAGCAGCCGGGGAGGGAGCGGGAGAACCGGGGAGCTGTTTTTT. As protein: CASSRGGSGRTGELFF.

This chain joins TRBV20-1 and TRBJ2-3; 7 bases align to TRBD2. The CDR3 runs 16 residues. Per germline, CDR1 DFQATT and CDR2 SNEGSKA (reference sequence). V lost 3 bases, J lost 7 bases, and 16 bases stayed unmatched. This CDR3 is CSASPPARESSHTQYF. CDR3 bases: TGCAGTGCTAGTCCCCCCGCGCGGGAGAGTTCACATACGCAGTATTTT.

This clonotype showed up many times. The junction does not match germline at one end; this may be a read error. This chain links TRBV7-9 with TRBJ2-7, with D possibly being TRBD1 (6 bases). CDR3 length equals 13 residues. Germline loops: CDR1 SEHNR, CDR2 FQNEAQ (reference sequence). CDR3 loop: CASSLVSFGTRLF. As DNA, the CDR3 is TGTGCCAGCAGCTTAGTATCATTCGGGACAAGGTTGTTC.

The genes are TRBV2 and TRBJ1-2; 8 bases align to TRBD1. This CDR3 spans 13 amino acids. In germline, CDR1 is SNHLY, CDR2 FYNNEI. The V and J ends lost 6 bases and 7 bases, in that order; junction bases with no gene match: 7. The DNA for the CDR3 is TGTGCCAGCAGGAAGACAGGGGCTGGTGGCTACACCTTC. This gives the protein CASRKTGAGGYTF.

This clonotype occurred a few times. This chain joins TRBV5-4 and TRBJ2-3, with TRBD2 as a possible D gene (5 bases). The germline gives CDR1 SGHNT, CDR2 YYREEE (reference sequence). The CDR3 spans 17 residues. The germline V and J ends were trimmed by 0 bases and 0 bases, with 14 bases remaining between them. The CDR3 reads CASSLELVRTSTDTQYF. The CDR3, as DNA: TGTGCCAGCAGCTTGGAATTAGTCCGGACTAGCACAGATACGCAGTATTTT.

The V gene is TRBV5-6, the J gene TRBJ2-3; 11 bases line up with TRBD2. Per germline, CDR1 SGHDT and CDR2 YYEEEE. Trimming took 2 bases from V and 6 from J; bases not matched to a gene: 8. The CDR3 length is 16 residues. In DNA, the CDR3 is TGTGCCAGCAGCTTCGGACTAGCGGGTGACCAGGATACGCAGTATTTT. Encoded protein: CASSFGLAGDQDTQYF. Complete variable domain (other parts from reference TRBV5-6 and TRBJ2-3): DAGVTQSPTHLIKTRGQQVTLRCSPKSGHDTVSWYQQALGQGPQFIFQYYEEEERQRGNFPDRFSGHQFPNYSSELNVNALLLGDSALYLCASSFGLAGDQDTQYFGPGTRLTVL.

This clonotype occurred a few times. The CDR3 protein is CASSTGLDLTDTQYF. DNA of the CDR3: TGTGCCAGCAGCACCGGCCTAGATCTTACAGATACGCAGTATTTT. This rearrangement joins TRBV7-9 to TRBJ2-3, with unresolved D. The CDR3 covers 15 residues. Trimming left V 5 bases short and J 3 bases short, with 15 bases between. Germline lookup yields CDR1 SEHNR and CDR2 FQNEAQ (reference sequence).

This clonotype was seen many times. This sequence joins TRBV7-2 and TRBJ1-1; no clear D. This CDR3 contains 15 residues. V lost 1 base to trimming and J lost 0 bases, with 9 bases between them. Germline CDR1 and CDR2: SGHTA and FQGNSA. The CDR3 DNA follows: TGTGCCAGCAGCTTAGATCCGGGCATGAACACTGAAGCTTTCTTT. Its translation: CASSLDPGMNTEAFF. Full variable domain (rest looked up from reference TRBV7-2 and TRBJ1-1): GAGVSQSPSNKVTEKGKDVELRCDPISGHTALYWYRQSLGQGLEFLIYFQGNSAPDKSGLPSDRFSAERTGGSVSTLTIQRTQQEDSAVYLCASSLDPGMNTEAFFGQGTRLTVV.

The V and J genes are TRBV4-1 and TRBJ2-7; 8 bases align to TRBD2. CDR1 is MGHRA and CDR2 is YSYEKL in the germline V gene. This CDR3 region has 15 residues. J lost 0 bases, V lost 4 bases, and 5 bases had no gene match. CDR3 in amino acids: CASSPLAASSYEQYF. The CDR3 DNA reads TGCGCCAGCAGCCCACTAGCGGCGAGCTCCTACGAGCAGTACTTC.

The chain has TRBV29-1 and TRBJ1-1, with TRBD1 identical over 8 bases. The CDR3 spans 13 residues. V lost 6 bases and J lost 6; bases outside the gene matches: 9. CDR1 is SQVTM, CDR2 ANQGSEA, per germline. The CDR3 reads CSVEDRAVSEAFF. The CDR3, as DNA: TGCAGCGTCGAGGACAGGGCTGTCTCTGAAGCTTTCTTT.

The V gene is TRBV7-2, the J gene TRBJ2-7, with D possibly being TRBD2 (5 bases). V lost 1 base and J 2 bases, leaving 12 bases between the germline ends. The CDR3 loop spans 15 amino acids. Germline V CDR1 and CDR2: SGHTA, FQGNSA. The CDR3 DNA sequence: TGTGCCAGCAGCTTAGGGCTAGCCATAGCCTACGAGCAGTACTTC. Its protein is CASSLGLAIAYEQYF.

The V gene is TRBV27, the J gene TRBJ1-2; 10 bases line up with TRBD1. V lost 3 bases, J lost 8 bases, and 9 bases stayed unmatched. Germline-derived CDR1 and CDR2 are MNHEY and SMNVEV (reference sequence). The CDR3 is made up of 15 amino acids. The CDR3 DNA is TGTGCCAGCAGTTTTTGGGGACAGGGGTGGAACGGCTACACCTTC. Residues: CASSFWGQGWNGYTF.

This clonotype was picked up a small number of times. This chain joins TRBV4-3 and TRBJ2-2; D is ambiguous. This CDR3 is built from 14 residues. CDR1 and CDR2 from the germline V gene are LGHNA and YSLEER. V lost 1 base and J 6 bases, leaving 9 bases between the germline ends. Written as DNA, the CDR3 is TGCGCCAGCAGCCAAGGGGGTCTTGCCGGGGAGCTGTTTTTT. It codes for CASSQGGLAGELFF.

This clonotype was counted a few times. The genes are TRBV6-2 or TRBV6-3 and TRBJ2-7, with 8 bases lining up with TRBD1. Germline-derived CDR1 and CDR2 are MNHEY and SVGEGT. V dropped 7 bases and J dropped 5; count of bases not matched to a gene: 10. This CDR3 is 14 amino acids long. The CDR3 DNA reads as TGTGCCAGCAATCGTCGACAGGGGAAGCACGAGCAGTACTTC. Its protein is CASNRRQGKHEQYF.

This clonotype occurred many times. The chain is built from TRBV12-3 or TRBV12-4 and TRBJ2-3, with D unclear. This CDR3 has 14 residues. Trimming took 7 bases from V and 0 from J, leaving 11 bases between them. CDR3 residues: CASNINLSTDTQYF. CDR3 nucleotides: TGTGCCAGCAACATAAACCTAAGCACAGATACGCAGTATTTT.

This clonotype was seen a handful of times. The chain joins TRBV27 to TRBJ1-5; D may be TRBD1 (5 bases). Germline assignment: CDR1 MNHEY and CDR2 SMNVEV (reference sequence). This CDR3 contains 16 residues. V lost 5 bases to trimming and J lost 0 bases, with 14 bases between them. The CDR3 reads CASSRRGDPSNQPQHF. The CDR3 DNA reads as TGTGCCAGCAGTCGGCGAGGGGACCCTAGCAATCAGCCCCAGCATTTT.